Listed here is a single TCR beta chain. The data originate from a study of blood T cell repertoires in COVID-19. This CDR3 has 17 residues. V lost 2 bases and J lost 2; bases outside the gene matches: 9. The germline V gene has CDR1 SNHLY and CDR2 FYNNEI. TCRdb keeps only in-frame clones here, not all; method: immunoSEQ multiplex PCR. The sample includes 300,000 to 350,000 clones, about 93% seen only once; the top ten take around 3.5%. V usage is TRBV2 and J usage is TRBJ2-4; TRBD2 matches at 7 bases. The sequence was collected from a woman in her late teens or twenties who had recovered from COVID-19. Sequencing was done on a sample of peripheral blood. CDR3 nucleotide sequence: TGTGCCAGCAGTGAAAATAGCGGGTTACCGACCAAAAACATTCAGTACTTC. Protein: CASSENSGLPTKNIQYF.